A selection of T cell receptor beta chains follows, all from one sample in a study of blood T cell repertoires in COVID-19. Repertoires were generated with immunoSEQ multiplex PCR, while TCRdb's copy carries only in-frame clones and drops some. The sample holds approximately 240,000 clones, 85% to 95% seen once. Sequencing was performed on PBMCs or T cells enriched from blood (not recorded which). Receptor source: a woman aged 18-29 years who had recovered from COVID-19. CDR3s include the opening cysteine and the closing phenylalanine or tryptophan. A D gene is named only where the DNA matches it firmly. Size is omitted from some rows. Given values are once, few, many or a class for expanded clones.

d_call	v_call	j_call	clone_size	cdr3_aa	cdr3_nt
NA	TRBV18	TRBJ2-7	NA	CASSPGYEQYF	TGTGCCAGCTCCCCCGGGTACGAGCAGTACTTC
TRBD2	TRBV7-3	TRBJ2-5	NA	CASSPGGLAETQYF	TGTGCCAGCAGCCCGGGGGGACTAGCGGAGACCCAGTACTTC
NA	TRBV27	TRBJ1-5	NA	CASSSGVGPKPQHF	TGTGCCAGCAGTTCCGGGGTAGGGCCAAAGCCCCAGCATTTT
NA	TRBV5-4	TRBJ1-2	NA	CASSLDREGYTF	TGTGCCAGCAGCTTGGACAGGGAAGGCTACACCTTC
TRBD1	TRBV6-5	TRBJ1-1	NA	CASSQMTGWGTEAFF	TGTGCCAGCAGTCAAATGACAGGGTGGGGCACTGAAGCTTTCTTT
NA	TRBV21-1	TRBJ2-7	NA	CASSKGRYEQYF	TGTGCCAGCAGCAAAGGCAGATACGAGCAGTACTTC
NA	TRBV27	TRBJ1-2	NA	CASKSGTHYGYTF	TGTGCCAGCAAGTCCGGGACACACTATGGCTACACCTTC
TRBD1	TRBV19	TRBJ1-5	NA	CASSAGTGKSGNQPQHF	TGTGCCAGTAGTGCCGGGACAGGGAAAAGTGGCAATCAGCCCCAGCATTTT
NA	TRBV5-1	TRBJ1-1	once	CASSLEGGTEAFF	TGCGCCAGCAGCTTGGAGGGCGGGACTGAAGCTTTCTTT
NA	TRBV28	TRBJ1-6	once	CASSDRELHF	TGTGCCAGCAGTGATCGGGAGCTCCACTTT
NA	TRBV4-2	TRBJ1-1	NA	CASSLLGGREKTEAFF	TGTGCCAGCAGCCTTCTGGGAGGCAGGGAGAAGACTGAAGCTTTCTTT
NA	TRBV29-1	TRBJ2-5	NA	CSVEVWQQETQYF	TGCAGCGTTGAAGTGTGGCAGCAAGAGACCCAGTACTTC
NA	TRBV18	TRBJ1-5	once	CASSPPGVGNQPQHF	TGTGCCAGCTCACCACCAGGGGTAGGTAATCAGCCCCAGCATTTT
TRBD2	TRBV19	TRBJ2-5	NA	CASSRQGTRETQYF	TGTGCCAGTAGTAGGCAGGGGACTAGGGAGACCCAGTACTTC
TRBD1	TRBV12-3/TRBV12-4	TRBJ1-4	NA	CASSRTGNEKLFF	TGTGCCAGCAGCCGGACAGGAAATGAAAAACTGTTTTTT
NA	TRBV11-3	TRBJ2-5	NA	CASSSEKQTQYF	TGTGCCAGCAGCTCGGAGAAGCAGACCCAGTACTTC
NA	TRBV4-1	TRBJ2-7	NA	CASSQSGAGEQYF	TGCGCCAGCAGCCAATCTGGGGCTGGCGAGCAGTACTTC
NA	TRBV6-5	TRBJ2-7	NA	CASSYSRGDYEQYF	TGTGCCAGCAGTTACTCCAGGGGGGACTACGAGCAGTACTTC
NA	TRBV15	TRBJ1-5	NA	CATNRELYQPQHF	TGTGCCACCAACAGGGAGCTATATCAGCCCCAGCATTTT
NA	TRBV7-2	TRBJ2-1	NA	CAGWLGSPRAIDEQFF	TGTGCCGGATGGTTAGGTAGCCCTAGAGCCATCGATGAGCAGTTCTTC
NA	TRBV5-6	TRBJ2-7	once	CASTKAGEQYF	TGTGCCAGCACCAAGGCAGGCGAGCAGTACTTC
TRBD1	TRBV7-9	TRBJ1-1	NA	CASSLSGQPNTEAFF	TGTGCCAGCAGTCTATCGGGACAGCCCAACACTGAAGCTTTCTTT
NA	TRBV28	TRBJ1-2	NA	CASSGVKRDLSYGYTF	TGTGCCAGCTCGGGGGTAAAACGGGACTTGAGCTATGGCTACACCTTC
TRBD1	TRBV5-1	TRBJ1-1	once	CASTIQGTTEAFF	TGCGCCAGCACTATACAGGGGACCACTGAAGCTTTCTTT
NA	TRBV5-1	TRBJ1-2	NA	CASSLDETHGYTF	TGCGCCAGCAGCTTGGACGAGACTCATGGCTACACCTTC
TRBD2	TRBV11-2	TRBJ2-7	NA	CASSKGLERPYEQYF	TGTGCCAGCAGCAAAGGACTAGAAAGACCCTACGAGCAGTACTTC
TRBD1	TRBV5-7	TRBJ1-2	NA	CASSSGTVNYGYTF	TGTGCCAGCAGCTCCGGGACAGTTAACTATGGCTACACCTTC
TRBD1	TRBV3-1/TRBV3-2	TRBJ1-6	once	CASSQLQGYTNSPLHF	TGTGCCAGCAGCCAGCTACAGGGGTATACGAATTCACCCCTCCACTTT
NA	TRBV7-9	TRBJ2-2	NA	CASSITGELFF	TGTGCCAGCAGCATAACCGGGGAGCTGTTTTTT
TRBD1	TRBV27	TRBJ2-7	few	CASSPQQGQGAEQYF	TGTGCCAGCAGTCCACAGCAGGGACAGGGGGCCGAGCAGTACTTC
TRBD1	TRBV29-1	TRBJ1-1	NA	CSVTWGQRNTEAFF	TGCAGCGTAACCTGGGGACAGAGGAACACTGAAGCTTTCTTT
NA	TRBV10-3	TRBJ2-2	NA	CAIGGERAGELFF	TGTGCCATCGGCGGGGAGAGGGCCGGGGAGCTGTTTTTT
TRBD2	TRBV7-2	TRBJ2-5	NA	CASSSSGGFQETQYF	TGTGCCAGCAGCTCGAGCGGGGGTTTCCAAGAGACCCAGTACTTC
TRBD1	TRBV28	TRBJ2-2	NA	CASSLTGANTGELFF	TGTGCCAGCAGTCTTACAGGGGCGAACACCGGGGAGCTGTTTTTT
TRBD1	TRBV5-6	TRBJ1-2	NA	CASSSGTGAAGYTF	TGTGCCAGCAGCTCCGGGACAGGGGCAGCTGGCTACACCTTC
NA	TRBV14	TRBJ1-3	NA	CASSQDSVPGNTIYF	TGTGCCAGCAGCCAAGACTCCGTCCCGGGAAACACCATATATTTT
NA	TRBV19	TRBJ2-3	NA	CASSMTTVSTDTQYF	TGTGCCAGTAGTATGACGACAGTCAGCACAGATACGCAGTATTTT
NA	TRBV7-2	TRBJ1-5	NA	CASSHQVRVPPQHF	TGTGCCAGCAGCCACCAAGTGCGGGTTCCGCCCCAGCATTTT
TRBD1	TRBV7-8	TRBJ2-3	NA	CASSPGQGIEDTQYF	TGTGCCAGCAGCCCGGGACAGGGAATCGAAGATACGCAGTATTTT
NA	TRBV28	TRBJ1-1	NA	CASSLFDSPKTEAFF	TGTGCCAGCAGTTTATTCGACAGCCCGAAAACTGAAGCTTTCTTT
NA	TRBV28	TRBJ1-5	NA	CASSPNVQEPQHF	TGTGCCAGCAGCCCAAATGTACAGGAGCCCCAGCATTTT
TRBD1	TRBV18	TRBJ2-7	NA	CASSPPGQGYEQYF	TGTGCCAGCTCACCCCCGGGACAGGGCTACGAGCAGTACTTC
TRBD1	TRBV5-6	TRBJ1-3	NA	CASSLQGAGNTIYF	TGTGCCAGCAGCTTACAGGGGGCTGGAAACACCATATATTTT
TRBD1	TRBV7-3	TRBJ1-2	once	CASSTRQGNGYTF	TGTGCCAGCAGCACTAGACAGGGTAATGGCTACACCTTC
TRBD1	TRBV3-1/TRBV3-2	TRBJ1-2	NA	CASSPTGGEDGYTF	TGTGCCAGCAGCCCGACAGGGGGCGAGGATGGCTACACCTTC
TRBD1	TRBV7-2	TRBJ2-6	NA	CASRPPVGGAWANVLTF	TGTGCCAGCAGGCCTCCGGTAGGGGGCGCCTGGGCCAACGTCCTGACTTTC
NA	TRBV6-5	TRBJ1-3	NA	CATSWGQSSGNTIYF	TGTGCCACCTCTTGGGGGCAGAGCTCTGGAAACACCATATATTTT
TRBD1	TRBV6-2/TRBV6-3	TRBJ1-2	NA	CASSYYVGTGINYGYTF	TGTGCCAGCAGTTACTATGTCGGGACAGGGATTAACTATGGCTACACCTTC
TRBD2	TRBV15	TRBJ2-3	NA	CATSGLESTDTQYF	TGTGCCACCAGCGGACTAGAGAGCACAGATACGCAGTATTTT
TRBD1	TRBV5-1	TRBJ2-7	NA	CAGSLGQGRSYEQYF	TGCGCCGGCAGCTTAGGACAGGGACGTTCCTACGAGCAGTACTTC
TRBD1	TRBV9	TRBJ2-1	NA	CASSVGTGGYNEQFF	TGTGCCAGCAGCGTGGGAACAGGGGGGTACAATGAGCAGTTCTTC
NA	TRBV3-1/TRBV3-2	TRBJ2-2	NA	CASSQDSGYAGELFF	TGTGCCAGCAGCCAAGACTCAGGGTACGCCGGGGAGCTGTTTTTT
NA	TRBV21-1	TRBJ1-1	NA	CASSKDEGPLLEAFF	TGTGCCAGCAGCAAGGATGAGGGTCCCCTTCTTGAAGCTTTCTTT
NA	TRBV7-7	TRBJ2-5	NA	CASSYRAAETQYF	TGTGCTAGCAGCTACAGAGCCGCAGAGACCCAGTACTTC
TRBD2	TRBV6-5	TRBJ2-1	NA	CASSYIGLAGENEQFF	TGTGCCAGCAGTTACATTGGACTAGCGGGAGAGAATGAGCAGTTCTTC
TRBD2	TRBV7-9	TRBJ2-3	NA	CASSLSGLADSTDTQYF	TGTGCCAGCAGCTTAAGCGGGCTAGCGGATAGCACAGATACGCAGTATTTT
TRBD1	TRBV10-3	TRBJ1-6	NA	CAISARQGDSPLHF	TGTGCCATCAGTGCCCGACAGGGAGATTCACCCCTCCACTTT
NA	TRBV2	TRBJ1-1	NA	CATEEGHRAFF	TGTGCTACCGAAGAGGGACACCGGGCTTTCTTT
NA	TRBV11-3	TRBJ2-7	NA	CASSRAGGGYEQYF	TGTGCCAGCAGTCGAGCAGGGGGAGGATACGAGCAGTACTTC
TRBD2	TRBV11-1	TRBJ2-1	NA	CASTRGEHNEQFF	TGTGCCAGCACGCGGGGGGAACACAATGAGCAGTTCTTC